This T cell receptor (beta chain) was captured by sequencing in a study of tumor-infiltrating lymphocytes in primary liver carcinoma. Study-level results: Among the pair types, tumor region pairs showed more overlap than tumor-adjacent and tumor-blood pairs. CD8+ and CD4+ repertoires went uncompared, the samples being bulk unsorted. When set against blood, tumors had a significantly higher top-250-clone fraction (p = 0.039).

The germline V gene has CDR1 MNHNS and CDR2 SASEGT. V gave up 7 bases and J gave up 7 bases; unmatched junction bases: 11. The CDR3 is 15 residues long. Unsorted whole blood supplied the RNA, and germline DNA was extracted too. Starting material of 500 ng total RNA yielded TCR beta cDNA via a constant-region primer. Amplification in three nested multiplex PCR rounds with slightly modified ARM-PCR gave rise to TCR beta libraries. Forward primers for TRBV1-TRBV30 and a C-beta reverse primer served the first two PCR rounds, at 10 cycles each. TCRdb reprocessed the multiplex PCR reads via MiXCR and lists one record per CDR3 protein. Of about 330,000 distinct CDR3 sequences in the sample, less than 75% are singletons; the top ten hold about 6.1%. The sample holds many counts of this clonotype. Its cognate antigen is unknown.

The specimen was peripheral blood. The source is a man aged 35 to 55 with primary liver carcinoma and hepatitis B virus infection. The chain links TRBV6-1 to TRBJ1-5, with 9 bases that match TRBD1. The CDR3 region is CASTYRTGTGQPQHF. In DNA, the CDR3 is TGTGCCAGCACTTACAGGACAGGGACAGGGCAGCCCCAGCATTTT.